Listed below are T cell receptor beta chains from one sample, sequenced in a study of CD8 T cells in Susac syndrome. In TCRdb, the immunoSEQ multiplex PCR reads were re-called with MiXCR into one record per CDR3 protein. The table records 70,000 to 100,000 distinct CDR3 sequences, 96% of them present only once. Sequencing used CD8+ T cells from PBMCs. These receptors were obtained from a human donor with Susac syndrome. CDR3s include the opening cysteine and the closing phenylalanine or tryptophan. The order of the fields is J gene, clone size, V gene, D gene, CDR3 protein, CDR3 DNA. D genes are given only for firm matches. Expanded clones get a size class; other rows say once, few or many, or leave the size out.

TRBJ1-5 | NA | TRBV15 | NA | CATSGWGLNQPQHF | TGTGCCACCAGTGGGTGGGGCCTCAATCAGCCCCAGCATTTT
TRBJ2-2 | NA | TRBV24-1 | NA | CATSVAPGRRGTGELFF | TGTGCCACCAGTGTCGCACCGGGCCGCAGGGGCACCGGGGAGCTGTTTTTT
TRBJ1-1 | NA | TRBV15 | TRBD1 | CATRSDRAEAFF | TGTGCCACCAGATCCGACAGGGCTGAAGCTTTCTTT
TRBJ1-2 | once | TRBV9 | NA | CASSSDSLSNYGYTF | TGTGCCAGCAGCTCAGACAGCCTTTCTAACTATGGCTACACCTTC
TRBJ2-7 | NA | TRBV20-1 | NA | CSAWGSVYEQYF | TGCAGTGCATGGGGCTCCGTTTACGAGCAGTACTTC
TRBJ2-1 | NA | TRBV2 | NA | CASTGTWLDEQFF | TGTGCCAGCACCGGGACCTGGTTGGATGAGCAGTTCTTC
TRBJ2-3 | NA | TRBV5-1 | NA | CANPGGTDTDTQYF | TGCGCCAATCCGGGGGGGACAGACACAGATACGCAGTATTTT
TRBJ1-1 | NA | TRBV12-3/TRBV12-4 | NA | CASRPLGTEAFF | TGTGCCAGCAGACCTTTAGGCACTGAAGCTTTCTTT
TRBJ2-7 | NA | TRBV28 | NA | CASSLRLSSYEQYF | TGTGCCAGCAGTTTAAGACTATCCTCCTACGAGCAGTACTTC
TRBJ1-5 | NA | TRBV20-1 | NA | CSARDLGGANQPQHF | TGCAGTGCTAGAGATCTAGGAGGGGCCAATCAGCCCCAGCATTTT
TRBJ2-7 | NA | TRBV20-1 | TRBD2 | CSALGGERAYEQYF | TGCAGTGCCCTTGGGGGGGAGCGCGCCTACGAGCAGTACTTC
TRBJ2-5 | NA | TRBV20-1 | TRBD1 | CSAIPYRFGQGRETQYF | TGCAGTGCTATCCCCTACAGATTCGGACAGGGAAGAGAGACCCAGTACTTC
TRBJ2-1 | once | TRBV4-3 | TRBD2 | CASSQRLAGGPVNEQFF | TGCGCCAGCAGCCAACGACTAGCGGGAGGGCCCGTCAATGAGCAGTTCTTC
TRBJ2-1 | NA | TRBV7-9 | NA | CASSLGMGEQFF | TGTGCCAGCAGCTTAGGGATGGGTGAGCAGTTCTTC
TRBJ2-7 | NA | TRBV20-1 | NA | CSARYRVSEQYF | TGCAGTGCCAGATACCGGGTGAGCGAGCAGTACTTC